The sequence of this T cell receptor beta chain was determined in a study of T-cell memory formation after mild COVID-19. V lost 0 bases, J lost 4 bases, and 9 bases lay in between. There are 14 residues in the CDR3. Germline V CDR1 and CDR2: MNHEY, SVGAGI. TCRdb re-derived calls from the 5' RACE reads in MiXCR, one entry per CDR3 protein. The sample has approximately 450,000 distinct CDR3 sequences, about 18% seen once. This clonotype has more than one count but fewer than ten. The sequenced sample was PBMCs or a T cell subset sorted from them (not recorded which). The chain combines TRBV6-5 with TRBJ1-1; D might be TRBD1 (6 bases). The TCR sequence derives from an adult woman who had mild COVID-19 (a few samples of this study predate the infection). Cell type and time point are not known. Here the CDR3 DNA reads TGTGCCAGCAGTTACTCAGGGGGGGGCACTGAAGCTTTCTTT. It is translated as CASSYSGGGTEAFF.